This passage covers 5 T cell receptor beta chains from one sample sequenced in a study of vaccination effects on CD4 cells after COVID-19. Their antigens remain unidentified. Prior to sequencing, the ViraFEST assay stimulated PBMC with viral peptide pools, which expanded the antigen-specific CD4+ T cells. At the end of around eleven days of culture, CD4+ T cells were isolated. Each person got two doses of an mRNA SARS-CoV-2 vaccine, BNT162b2 or mRNA-1273. The protocol was immunoSEQ multiplex PCR, while the TCRdb copy is restricted to in-frame clones and leaves out a portion. In the table there are 30,000 to 40,000 clones, 82% of which are singletons. The material sequenced was CD4+ T cells from PBMCs cultured with HCoV-NL63 spike peptides, taken after COVID-19 vaccination. The origin of the receptors is a human donor who received a COVID-19 vaccine. Some clones in this sample may be carry-over from other donors' samples.

This clone was recorded once. The rearrangement joins TRBV15 to TRBJ2-5; TRBD2 matches 8 bases. V lost 3 bases to trimming and J lost 5 bases; unmatched junction nucleotides: 8. In germline, CDR1 is LNHNV, CDR2 YYDKDF (reference sequence). The CDR3 has 15 amino acids. The CDR3 DNA reads as TGTGCCACCAGCAGCCCAGCGGGGGCCGTGGAGACCCAGTACTTC. Translating gives CATSSPAGAVETQYF.

J is TRBJ1-5 and V is TRBV5-1, with 7 bases aligning to TRBD1. After removal of 0 bases from V and 4 bases from J, the junction contained 4 bases not matched to a gene. This CDR3 is built from 15 residues. From germline, CDR1 is SGHRS and CDR2 YFSETQ. The CDR3 sequence is CASSLESGGNQPQHF. The CDR3 DNA follows: TGCGCCAGCAGCTTGGAGTCAGGGGGGAATCAGCCCCAGCATTTT.

Notes on this clone: One end of the junction does not line up with germline, which may come from a read error. The CDR3 loop is CASREAGGQYF. CDR3 DNA sequence: TGTGCCAGCAGAGAAGCGGGGGGGCAGTATTTT. V gene TRBV2 combines with J gene TRBJ2-3; 9 bases are a match to TRBD2. The CDR3 extends over 11 amino acids. CDR1 is SNHLY, CDR2 FYNNEI, per germline. Full variable domain (outside the CDR3, taken from reference TRBV2 and TRBJ2-3): EPEVTQTPSHQVTQMGQEVILRCVPISNHLYFYWYRQILGQKVEFLVSFYNNEISEKSEIFDDQFSVERPDGSNFTLKIRSTKLEDSAMYFCASREAGGQYFGPGTRLTVL.

In its sample, this clone was seen a few times. The gene calls are TRBV5-1 and TRBJ2-7; a weak D match, TRBD1 (6 bases). CDR1 is SGHRS, CDR2 YFSETQ, per germline. This CDR3 contains 14 residues. V was shortened by 9 bases and J by 2 bases, with 18 bases between the two germline ends. CDR3 residues: CAILTGDKAYEQYV. As DNA, the CDR3 is TGCGCCATCCTGACCGGGGACAAAGCCTACGAGCAGTACGTC.

The chain has TRBV7-9 and TRBJ2-5; no reliable D call. Trimming removed 0 bases from V and 7 bases from J, with 15 bases in between. The CDR3 extends over 15 amino acids. Germline V CDR1 and CDR2: SEHNR, FQNEAQ (reference sequence). CDR3 protein: CASSLATVVIGTQYF. The CDR3 DNA reads as TGTGCCAGCAGCTTAGCGACCGTAGTAATCGGGACCCAGTACTTC.